This T cell receptor (beta chain) was sequenced during a study of blood T cells in healthy people across ages. The CDR3 covers 15 residues. The V gene end was trimmed by 1 base and the J gene end by 2 bases; junction bases not matched to a gene: 2. CDR1 and CDR2 from the germline V gene are LNHNV and YYDKDF (reference sequence). The study isolated at least 6 million PBMCs from each sample. Study-level results: TCR beta diversity correlated strongly with naive T cell percentage. Because donor CMV status was unknown, expanded clonotype changes were possibly confounded.

This clonotype was seen a handful of times. Antigen: not known. Using a J-beta primer mix together with a sample-barcoded 5' primer, a second PCR was run for about 6 to 12 cycles. TCRdb re-derived calls from the 5' RACE reads in MiXCR, one entry per CDR3 protein. The sample lists approximately 1,700,000 distinct CDR3 sequences, 30% to 40% seen once, with more than 20% in the top ten. V and J are TRBV15 and TRBJ2-3, with 8 nucleotides matching TRBD1. Sequenced input: blood. This clonotype originated in a human donor in good health. CDR3 nucleotide sequence: TGTGCCACCAGCAGAGCGGGACAGGCCACAGATACGCAGTATTTT. Encoded protein: CATSRAGQATDTQYF.